The 25 T cell receptor beta chains given below trace back to one sample, sequenced in a study of blood T cells in healthy people across ages (dated by TCRdb to 2013 to 2016). Libraries were prepared through 5' RACE. The sequencer listed for this sample is Illumina HiSeq 2500. A second PCR of about 6 to 12 cycles was run with a J-beta primer mix and a sample-barcoded 5' primer. TCRdb itself trimmed the public reads at Q25 with fastp, ran MiXCR and retained productive beta chains. Rows are combined by CDR3 protein, so each entry shows the most common genes and DNA. The sample data list fewer than 700,000 distinct CDR3 sequences, and approximately 40% of these were observed just once. The biggest ten clones account for approximately 29% of the sample. Sequencing used blood. The receptors were sampled from a man of 80 years or more in good health.

About this clonotype: A read error is possible here, since a much larger clone lies one base away. The chain carries TRBV11-1 and TRBJ2-7; 13 bases line up with TRBD2. The J call may not be correct, given that the DNA end is closer to TRBJ2-4. CDR3 size: 17 residues. Germline CDR1 reads SGHAT; CDR2 reads FQDESV (reference sequence). CDR3 nucleotides: TGTGCCAACAGCTCATACTGGACTAGCGGGAGCTCGGACATTCAGTACTTC. This codes for CANSSYWTSGSSDIQYF.

This clonotype was picked up a small number of times. The chain couples TRBV7-2 to TRBJ2-1; tentative D call: TRBD2 (6 bases). Germline CDR1 SGHTA, CDR2 FQGNSA. The CDR3 covers 17 residues. V was pared by 1 base and J by 0 bases, with 13 bases between. The CDR3 loop reads CASSLEAGTGSYNEQFF. CDR3 nucleotide sequence: TGTGCCAGCAGCTTAGAAGCCGGGACTGGCTCCTACAATGAGCAGTTCTTC.

The chain joins TRBV30 to TRBJ2-1; D might be TRBD1 (6 bases). This CDR3 has 13 residues. CDR1 is GTSNPN and CDR2 is SVGIG in the germline V gene (reference sequence). The germline V and J ends were trimmed by 0 bases and 6 bases, with 9 bases remaining between them. CDR3 bases: TGTGCCTGGAGTGTAGGCAGGGGCAATGAGCAGTTCTTC. This gives the protein CAWSVGRGNEQFF.

CDR3 loop: CSVEGVSSSSGANVLTF. CDR3 nucleotide sequence: TGCAGCGTTGAGGGGGTAAGCTCCTCTTCTGGGGCCAACGTCCTGACTTTC. The rearrangement links TRBV29-1 to TRBJ2-6; the D gene could be TRBD1 or TRBD2 (5 bases each). Between the trimmed V and J ends, which lost 3 bases and 1 base, there was a span of 16 bases. The CDR3 runs to 17 residues. The germline V gene encodes CDR1 SQVTM and CDR2 ANQGSEA.

In this sample, this clonotype turned up once. V is TRBV5-1 and J is TRBJ2-7; possibly TRBD1 or TRBD2 for D (5 bases each). Matching the DNA end better, TRBJ2-5 makes the J call doubtful. Germline CDR1 is SGHRS and CDR2 is YFSETQ. The CDR3 covers 16 residues. The CDR3 region is CASSLVSTGAQETQYF. For the CDR3, the DNA is TGCGCCAGCAGCTTGGTCAGCACCGGGGCGCAAGAGACCCAGTACTTC.

V usage is TRBV9 and J usage is TRBJ2-5; D is tentatively TRBD1 or TRBD2 (5 bases each). Germline lookup yields CDR1 SGDLS and CDR2 YYNGEE. V was trimmed by 2 bases and J by 3 bases, leaving 17 bases between them. The CDR3 is 16 residues long. CDR3 nucleotides: TGTGCCAGCAGCGTCCGGTCGGGGCCTAGGGAAGAGACCCAGTACTTC. The encoded protein is CASSVRSGPREETQYF.

The J gene is TRBJ2-4, the V gene TRBV21-1; the listed D gene, TRBD2, was not tested against the DNA. TRBV21-1 is noted as a pseudogene. This CDR3 region has 17 residues. The DNA for the CDR3 is TGTGCCAGCAGGTGGGGACTAGTGGGAGTTACCAAAAACATTCAGTACTTC. This gives the protein CASRWGLVGVTKNIQYF.

The chain carries TRBV12-3 or TRBV12-4 and TRBJ1-2; a possible D gene is TRBD1 (5 bases). This CDR3 region has 12 residues. V lost 3 bases to trimming and J lost 6 bases, with 8 bases between them. The CDR3 region is CASSLGDDGYTF. The CDR3 DNA reads TGTGCCAGCAGTTTGGGGGACGATGGCTACACCTTC.

In this sample, this clonotype turned up once. V and J are TRBV24-1 and TRBJ2-4; D not certain. The J call is doubtful: the DNA matches TRBJ2-7 better. Per germline, CDR1 KGHDR and CDR2 SFDVKD. This CDR3 is built from 18 residues. Here the CDR3 reads CATSDFPSVIGSDYEQYF. The CDR3 DNA reads TGTGCCACCAGTGATTTTCCCTCTGTGATAGGGTCCGACTACGAGCAGTACTTC.

This chain joins TRBV11-2 and TRBJ1-2; D ambiguous. The V end was cut by 0 bases, the J end by 8 bases, with 7 bases between. CDR3 length: 12 amino acids. Germline CDR1 is SGHAT and CDR2 is FQNNGV. CDR3 in amino acids: CASSLDYSGYTF. CDR3 nucleotides: TGTGCCAGCAGCTTAGACTACAGCGGCTACACCTTC.

The chain carries TRBV9 and TRBJ1-1, with TRBD1 matching 9 bases. The CDR3 spans 15 residues. V was clipped by 3 bases and J by 7 bases; unmatched bases: 10. CDR1 and CDR2 from the germline V gene are SGDLS and YYNGEE. The CDR3 DNA is TGTGCCAGCAGCGAAACGGGACAGGGTAGTGGTGAAGCTTTCTTT. This codes for CASSETGQGSGEAFF.

As concerns this clonotype: The junction shows a germline mismatch at one end, possibly a read error. CDR3 DNA: TGCAGTGCTAGAGACCCCCTAACAGGTCAGGGCCTTTACAATGGGCAGTTCTTC. This codes for CSARDPLTGQGLYNGQFF. The chain recombines TRBV20-1 with TRBJ2-1, with D possibly being TRBD1 (5 bases). The CDR3 consists of 18 residues. Germline CDR1 DFQATT, CDR2 SNEGSKA (reference sequence).

The V and J genes are TRBV5-1 and TRBJ1-4; TRBD1 matches 9 bases. The germline gives CDR1 SGHRS, CDR2 YFSETQ. This CDR3 region has 14 residues. J lost 7 bases, V lost 9 bases, and 10 bases had no gene match. DNA of the CDR3: TGCGCCACAGGACCCGGGACAGGGTTTGAAAAACTGTTTTTT. It specifies CATGPGTGFEKLFF.

The chain recombines TRBV28 with TRBJ2-1, with D unresolved. The CDR3 runs 13 residues. Trimming removed 4 bases at V and 10 bases at J, with 14 bases between. Germline CDR1 is MDHEN and CDR2 is SYDVKM. CDR3 in DNA: TGTGCCAGCAGTTGGGTGGTTAGGAACGAGCAGTTCTTC. Translating it yields CASSWVVRNEQFF.

The genes are TRBV7-2 and TRBJ2-1; 11 bases are a match to TRBD2. The CDR3 extends over 18 amino acids. Germline CDR1 is SGHTA and CDR2 is FQGNSA. With 3 bases clipped from V and 6 bases from J, the junction kept 13 bases outside the gene matches. CDR3 bases: TGTGCCAGCAGCTTCGTTAGCGGGGGGGCCCCCTTCCTCAATGAGCAGTTCTTC. It encodes CASSFVSGGAPFLNEQFF.

A few counts support this clonotype. The gene calls are TRBV7-9 and TRBJ2-7; the match to TRBD2 covers 7 bases. V lost 1 base and J lost 3; bases outside the gene matches: 3. Germline V gene data show CDR1 as SEHNR and CDR2 as FQNEAQ (reference sequence). The length of the CDR3 is 14 residues. The CDR3 DNA follows: TGTGCCAGCAGCTTAGGGGGGGGAATCTACGAGCAGTACTTC. Amino acid sequence: CASSLGGGIYEQYF.

The rearrangement links TRBV12-5 to TRBJ2-1; D possibly corresponds to TRBD2 (6 bases). The germline V gene has CDR1 LGHNT and CDR2 FRNRAP. The CDR3 loop spans 13 amino acids. The ends were cut back, 2 bases at V and 10 bases at J, with 12 bases in the middle. The CDR3 loop reads CASGLSKGLEQFF. Written as DNA, the CDR3 is TGTGCTAGTGGTTTGTCTAAAGGACTAGAGCAGTTCTTC.

The rearrangement links TRBV6-2 or TRBV6-3 to TRBJ1-5; D perhaps matches TRBD1 (5 bases). The CDR3 length is 16 residues. Germline V CDR1 and CDR2: MNHEY, SVGEGT. The V end was cut by 5 bases, the J end by 1 base, with 15 bases between. The CDR3: CASSVPGTKSNQPQHF. In nucleotides, the CDR3 is TGTGCCAGCAGTGTCCCCGGGACGAAGAGCAATCAGCCCCAGCATTTT.

The chain is built from TRBV28 and TRBJ2-1, with 8 bases identical to TRBD1. The CDR3 sequence is 14 residues long. The junction had 8 bases not matched to a gene; V was cut back by 6 bases and J by 7 bases. Germline-derived CDR1 and CDR2 are MDHEN and SYDVKM. CDR3 residues: CASRLDRVRNEQFF. The CDR3 coding sequence is TGTGCCAGCAGGCTGGACAGGGTTCGGAATGAGCAGTTCTTC.

This clonotype was seen repeatedly, ten times or more. The chain combines TRBV29-1 with TRBJ1-6; D is undetermined. The germline gives CDR1 SQVTM, CDR2 ANQGSEA. With 5 bases removed from V and 0 bases from J, the gap between germline ends came to 5 bases. There are 13 residues in the CDR3. The CDR3 reads CSVKGSYNSPLHF. Here the CDR3 DNA reads TGCAGCGTTAAGGGCTCCTATAATTCACCCCTCCACTTT.

A note on this clonotype: Just one base apart from a much larger clone, this may be a read error. The V gene is TRBV29-1, the J gene TRBJ2-3; D is undetermined. This CDR3 is 15 amino acids long. Trimming took off 4 bases at V and 2 bases at J, with 16 bases between the two ends. The germline CDR1 and CDR2 sequences are SQVTM and ANQGSEA. This CDR3 reads CSVVGRQTFTDTQYF. The CDR3 DNA follows: TGCAGCGTTGTGGGAAGGCAGACGTTCACAGATACGCAGTATTTT.

The rearrangement joins TRBV14 to TRBJ2-3, with 12 positions matching TRBD2. With V trimmed by 0 bases and J by 7 bases, 14 bases remained unmatched. The germline V gene has CDR1 SGHDN and CDR2 FVKESK. The CDR3 is 19 residues long. The CDR3: CASSQEWRAKTSGRYTQYF. The CDR3 DNA reads TGTGCCAGCAGCCAAGAATGGCGGGCGAAGACTAGCGGGAGATATACGCAGTATTTT. Variable domain in full (rest from reference TRBV14 and TRBJ2-3): EAGVTQFPSHSVIEKGQTVTLRCDPISGHDNLYWYRRVMGKEIKFLLHFVKESKQDESGMPNNRFLAERTGGTYSTLKVQPAELEDSGVYFCASSQEWRAKTSGRYTQYFGPGTRLTVL.

Comments on this clonotype: Germline is not matched at one junction end, which may reflect a read error. The chain carries TRBV4-2 and TRBJ1-2, with a possible D match to TRBD1 (5 bases). CDR3 length equals 14 residues. Germline V CDR1 and CDR2: LGHNA, YNFKEQ. The CDR3 nucleotides are TGTACCAGCAGCCCGACAGACCCTTACTATGGCTACACCTTC. This gives the protein CTSSPTDPYYGYTF.

The rearrangement links TRBV6-5 to TRBJ2-1; 9 bases agree with TRBD1. Germline trimming cut 8 bases from V and 3 bases from J; bases unmatched to any gene: 11. The length of the CDR3 is 16 residues. Germline CDR1 reads MNHEY; CDR2 reads SVGAGI. The CDR3 spells CASLAQTGQGYNEQFF. The DNA for the CDR3 is TGTGCCAGCTTGGCCCAAACGGGACAGGGCTACAATGAGCAGTTCTTC.

As concerns this clonotype: A much larger clone differs by one base, so this may be a read error. The chain carries TRBV27 and TRBJ2-4; no clear D. Trimming removed 4 bases at V and 2 bases at J, with 15 bases between. Germline V CDR1 and CDR2: MNHEY, SMNVEV (reference sequence). This CDR3 has 16 amino acids. The CDR3 sequence is CASSSILDGSKNIQYF. The CDR3 DNA sequence: TGTGCCAGCAGTTCGATACTCGACGGGTCCAAAAACATTCAGTACTTC.